This entry concerns a single TCR beta chain. The antigen is undetermined. The V and J ends lost 6 bases and 0 bases, in that order; junction bases with no gene match: 1. Germline V gene data show CDR1 as LNHDA and CDR2 as SQIVND (reference sequence). The length of the CDR3 is 14 residues. The repertoire was sequenced with immunoSEQ multiplex PCR; TCRdb's copy has only in-frame clones and lacks some. This sample has about 12,000 clones, with under 90% found just once. This entry comes from a study of radiotherapy plus CTLA-4 blockade in lung cancer. Study-level results: Among blood TCR repertoires after radiotherapy plus ipilimumab, tumor-derived clones expanded. Response, reportedly, was best predicted by interferon-beta along with early blood T cell clone dynamics.

The sample consisted of peripheral blood, taken from a patient treated with radiotherapy plus ipilimumab. This chain connects TRBV19 to TRBJ1-2, with TRBD1 identical over 10 bases. The sequence was collected from a human donor with non-small cell lung cancer that progressed on radiotherapy plus ipilimumab. The CDR3 DNA follows: TGTGCCAGTAGGACAGGGGGCTCTAACTATGGCTACACCTTC. Protein product: CASRTGGSNYGYTF. The full variable domain, its missing parts supplied by reference TRBV19 and TRBJ1-2, is DGGITQSPKYLFRKEGQNVTLSCEQNLNHDAMYWYRQDPGQGLRLIYYSQIVNDFQKGDIAEGYSVSREKKESFPLTVTSAQKNPTAFYLCASRTGGSNYGYTFGSGTRLTVV.